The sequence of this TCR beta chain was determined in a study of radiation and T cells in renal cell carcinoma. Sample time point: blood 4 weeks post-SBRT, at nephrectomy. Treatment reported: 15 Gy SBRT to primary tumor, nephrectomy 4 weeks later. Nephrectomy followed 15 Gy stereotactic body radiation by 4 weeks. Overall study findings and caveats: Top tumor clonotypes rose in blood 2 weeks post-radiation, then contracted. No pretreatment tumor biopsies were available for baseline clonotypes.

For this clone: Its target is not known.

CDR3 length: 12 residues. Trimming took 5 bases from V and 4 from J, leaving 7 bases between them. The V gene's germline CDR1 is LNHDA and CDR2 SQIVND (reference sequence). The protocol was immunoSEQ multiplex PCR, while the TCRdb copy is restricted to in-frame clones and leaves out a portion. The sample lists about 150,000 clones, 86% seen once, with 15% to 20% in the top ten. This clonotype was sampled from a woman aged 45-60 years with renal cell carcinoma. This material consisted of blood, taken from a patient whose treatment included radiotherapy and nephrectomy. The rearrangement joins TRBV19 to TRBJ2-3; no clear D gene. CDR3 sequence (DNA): TGTGCCAGTAGTCCCCTTTCAGATACGCAGTATTTT. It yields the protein CASSPLSDTQYF.